This TCR beta chain was sequenced in a study of OX40 agonist ivuxolimab in advanced cancers. CDR1 and CDR2 from the germline V gene are LGHNA and YNFKEQ. Trimming removed 0 bases from V and 2 bases from J, with 10 bases in between. CDR3 length equals 16 residues. Using immunoSEQ multiplex PCR, the repertoire was profiled, and TCRdb retains in-frame clones only, with some absent. The profile covers tens of thousands of clones, with approximately 89% appearing a single time and more than 1% taken by the ten largest. To note about this clone: In the same sample, other DNA sequences code for this CDR3.

The rearrangement links TRBV4-2 to TRBJ1-4; D is unclear. The specimen was CD4+ or CD8+ T cells sorted from blood, collected in a trial of the OX40 agonist ivuxolimab. The clonotype originates from an adult with an advanced solid tumor such as melanoma, head and neck, liver or kidney cancer. CDR3 in amino acids: CASSQDRTATNEKLFF. The CDR3 region has the DNA TGTGCCAGCAGCCAAGATCGTACAGCCACTAATGAAAAACTGTTTTTT.